What follows are 26 T cell receptor beta chains derived from one specimen sequenced in a study of CD8 T cells in Susac syndrome. Reverse transcription of about 0.5 to 1 ug RNA was carried out with random hexamers. TCRdb reprocessed the immunoSEQ multiplex PCR reads via MiXCR and lists one record per CDR3 protein. Among some 450,000 distinct CDR3 sequences listed, about 85% were seen once. Source material: CD8+ T cells from PBMCs. The receptors shown here come from a human donor with multiple sclerosis.

In its sample, this clonotype was seen once. The J gene is TRBJ2-1, the V gene TRBV6-4; possibly TRBD2 for D (7 bases). The V gene lost 4 bases and the J gene lost 4 bases, with 17 bases spanning the gap. The V gene's germline CDR1 is MRHNA and CDR2 SNTAGT. There are 16 residues in the CDR3. CDR3: CASSVLVGGDYNEQFF. CDR3 bases: TGTGCCAGCAGTGTCCTCGTAGGGGGGGATTACAATGAGCAGTTCTTC.

The chain couples TRBV20-1 to TRBJ2-5, with 8 bases that match TRBD1. This CDR3 region has 16 residues. Trimming at V came to 0 bases and at J to 5 bases, leaving 11 bases not matched to a gene. CDR1 and CDR2 (germline): DFQATT, SNEGSKA (reference sequence). CDR3 sequence reads: CSARDLGMTGDETQYF. CDR3 coding DNA: TGCAGTGCTAGAGATCTCGGAATGACAGGGGACGAGACCCAGTACTTC.

The chain recombines TRBV27 with TRBJ2-2, with a weak D call TRBD1 (6 bases). The germline CDR1 and CDR2 sequences are MNHEY and SMNVEV (reference sequence). The CDR3 loop spans 14 amino acids. Between the trimmed V and J ends, which lost 6 bases and 2 bases, there was a span of 10 bases. DNA of the CDR3: TGTGCCAGCAGCCCCGGGACAAACACCGGGGAGCTGTTTTTT. The encoded protein is CASSPGTNTGELFF.

J is TRBJ2-2 and V is TRBV5-6, with D uncertain. Looked up from germline, CDR1 is SGHDT and CDR2 is YYEEEE. This CDR3 contains 16 residues. Trimming stripped 4 bases from V and 3 bases from J, with 16 bases between. CDR3 in amino acids: CASSTPQDGDTGELFF. CDR3 DNA: TGTGCCAGCAGCACCCCCCAGGACGGCGACACCGGGGAGCTGTTTTTT.

The rearrangement joins TRBV5-4 to TRBJ2-7; D possibly corresponds to TRBD1 (5 bases). The germline V gene encodes CDR1 SGHNT and CDR2 YYREEE (reference sequence). V was pared by 5 bases and J by 4 bases, with 22 bases between. The CDR3 sequence is 16 residues long. Written as DNA, the CDR3 is TGTGCCAGCAGTCGCTTGCCTTCAGGGCAGATATACGAGCAGTACTTC. Translated: CASSRLPSGQIYEQYF.

This chain uses TRBV20-1 with TRBJ2-7; 13 bases align to TRBD2. CDR1 DFQATT and CDR2 SNEGSKA come from the germline V gene (reference sequence). The CDR3 covers 14 residues. The J segment lost 6 bases and the V segment lost 6 bases, leaving 8 bases of the junction unmatched. The CDR3 DNA reads TGCAGTGCCAGGACTAGCGGGAGTAATAGCGAGCAGTACTTC. Translated: CSARTSGSNSEQYF.

On this clonotype: An end of the junction does not agree with germline; a read error may underlie this. The rearrangement links TRBV12-3 or TRBV12-4 to TRBJ1-1; the D is unclear. The CDR3 spans 14 residues. CDR3 sequence: CASRLGGRNTEAFF. The DNA of the CDR3 is TGTGCCAGCAGGTTAGGCGGACGGAACACTGAAGCTTTCTTT.

The V call is TRBV5-1, the J call TRBJ2-3, with TRBD2 matching over 7 bases. The germline V gene encodes CDR1 SGHRS and CDR2 YFSETQ. The V segment lost 0 bases and the J segment 2 bases; nucleotides outside the gene matches: 6. This CDR3 has 16 residues. The CDR3 DNA reads TGCGCCAGCAGCTTGGCTTTGGGGGGGACCACAGATACGCAGTATTTT. It codes for CASSLALGGTTDTQYF. The full variable domain, rest sourced from reference TRBV5-1 and TRBJ2-3, is KAGVTQTPRYLIKTRGQQVTLSCSPISGHRSVSWYQQTPGQGLQFLFEYFSETQRNKGNFPGRFSGRQFSNSRSEMNVSTLELGDSALYLCASSLALGGTTDTQYFGPGTRLTVL.

The gene calls are TRBV6-2 or TRBV6-3 and TRBJ2-7, with TRBD2 matching over 7 bases. J lost 4 bases, V lost 5 bases, and 17 bases had no gene match. In germline, CDR1 is MNHEY, CDR2 SVGEGT. This CDR3 is built from 17 residues. CDR3 protein: CASSPTTARGSRYEQYF. The CDR3 DNA sequence: TGTGCCAGCAGTCCTACGACAGCGCGGGGGTCGAGGTACGAGCAGTACTTC.

The V and J genes are TRBV6-1 and TRBJ2-1; D is ambiguous. Trimming stripped 3 bases from V and 7 bases from J, with 13 bases between. The CDR3 consists of 14 residues. CDR1 and CDR2 from the germline V gene are MNHNS and SASEGT. CDR3 DNA sequence: TGTGCCAGCAGTGATTGGAGTTCTGGTAATGAGCAGTTCTTC. Amino acids: CASSDWSSGNEQFF.

The J gene is TRBJ2-5, the V gene TRBV7-9; a possible D gene is TRBD2 (6 bases). The V gene lost 8 bases and the J gene lost 1 base, with 11 bases spanning the gap. CDR3 length equals 13 residues. Per germline, CDR1 SEHNR and CDR2 FQNEAQ (reference sequence). The CDR3 sequence: CASRPGGQETQYF. Here the CDR3 DNA reads TGTGCCAGCCGCCCCGGGGGCCAAGAGACCCAGTACTTC.

The rearrangement uses TRBV5-6 and TRBJ2-7; D remains unclear. Germline V gives CDR1 SGHDT, CDR2 YYEEEE. Trimming removed 2 bases at V and 0 bases at J, with 9 bases between. CDR3 length equals 14 residues. The CDR3 spells CASSLVPNSYEQYF. The CDR3 DNA is TGTGCCAGCAGCTTAGTCCCGAACTCCTACGAGCAGTACTTC.

The chain couples TRBV4-1 to TRBJ2-7; no reliable D call. Between the trimmed V and J ends, which lost 1 base and 2 bases, there was a span of 12 bases. Looked up from germline, CDR1 is MGHRA and CDR2 is YSYEKL. The length of the CDR3 is 15 residues. The CDR3, as DNA: TGCGCCAGCAGCCAAGTAAGTGGGCCGACCTACGAGCAGTACTTC. Protein: CASSQVSGPTYEQYF.

V usage is TRBV6-5 and J usage is TRBJ2-7, with 8 nucleotides matching TRBD1. J gave up 6 bases and V 1 base, and 11 bases lay outside the gene matches. Germline V CDR1 and CDR2: MNHEY, SVGAGI. This CDR3 spans 16 amino acids. The CDR3 DNA is TGTGCCAGCAGTTACTTTGGTCAGGGGGCGATGATCGAGCAGTACTTC. Its translation is CASSYFGQGAMIEQYF.

This chain links TRBV4-1 with TRBJ2-1; D is undetermined. This CDR3 has 15 residues. Deletions cut 0 bases from V and 0 bases from J, with 6 bases between. Germline CDR1 MGHRA, CDR2 YSYEKL. CDR3 sequence reads: CASSQEVNSYNEQFF. The DNA for the CDR3 is TGCGCCAGCAGCCAAGAAGTGAACTCCTACAATGAGCAGTTCTTC.

This chain connects TRBV29-1 to TRBJ2-7, with D perhaps TRBD1 or TRBD2 (5 bases each). The ends were cut back, 7 bases at V and 0 bases at J, with 19 bases in the middle. The CDR3 has 15 amino acids. CDR1 and CDR2 (germline): SQVTM, ANQGSEA. Here the CDR3 reads CSALGTGTSSYEQYF. For the CDR3, the DNA is TGCAGCGCCCTCGGGACGGGGACGAGCTCCTACGAGCAGTACTTC.

The chain uses TRBV7-9 and TRBJ2-5; TRBD1 matches 9 bases. This CDR3 is built from 18 residues. Trimming cost V 3 bases and J 3 bases; bases outside gene matches: 14. The germline V gene has CDR1 SEHNR and CDR2 FQNEAQ (reference sequence). The CDR3 DNA follows: TGTGCCAGCAGCTTGACCGGGACAGGGCCAAGACCCGAAGAGACCCAGTACTTC. It is translated as CASSLTGTGPRPEETQYF.

The V and J genes are TRBV7-8 and TRBJ1-4; 7 nucleotides line up with TRBD1. The CDR3 totals 14 residues. Trimming cost V 5 bases and J 6 bases; bases outside gene matches: 6. Germline V gives CDR1 SGHVS, CDR2 FQNEAQ. The DNA for the CDR3 is TGTGCCAGCAGCCCCCAGGGGGAGGATGAAAAACTGTTTTTT. Its protein product is CASSPQGEDEKLFF.

The chain uses TRBV19 and TRBJ1-5, with 8 bases identical to TRBD1. The ends lost 4 bases at V and 3 bases at J; junction bases unmatched: 8. Germline CDR1 and CDR2: LNHDA and SQIVND (reference sequence). The CDR3 runs 16 residues. The CDR3 DNA is TGTGCCAGTAGTACAGGACAGGGCCCTATCAATCAGCCCCAGCATTTT. It codes for CASSTGQGPINQPQHF.

The rearrangement links TRBV28 to TRBJ2-1, with D perhaps being TRBD1 or TRBD2 (5 bases each). Trimming removed 3 bases from V and 3 bases from J, with 15 bases in between. Germline values: CDR1 MDHEN, CDR2 SYDVKM. This CDR3 is built from 16 residues. CDR3 nucleotide sequence: TGTGCCAGCAGTTTCGCCCGGGACGGGGTCTACAATGAGCAGTTCTTC. This encodes CASSFARDGVYNEQFF.

V usage is TRBV7-9 and J usage is TRBJ2-7; D gene ambiguous. V dropped 0 bases and J dropped 5 bases, with 11 bases sitting between them. This CDR3 spans 14 amino acids. Germline CDR1 reads SEHNR; CDR2 reads FQNEAQ (reference sequence). The CDR3 DNA reads as TGTGCCAGCAGCTTAGCAGGGCTAGGCCACGAGCAGTACTTC. Protein product: CASSLAGLGHEQYF.

The chain employs TRBV29-1 and TRBJ2-7; no definite D call. The CDR3 has 13 amino acids. V was cut by 6 bases and J by 3 bases, with 15 bases left in between. CDR1 is SQVTM, CDR2 ANQGSEA, per germline. The CDR3 DNA reads TGCAGCGTGGCCCCCTTCAGTATCTACGAGCAGTACTTC. It translates to CSVAPFSIYEQYF.

With respect to this clonotype: A junction end diverges from the germline sequence, so it may reflect a read error. The chain recombines TRBV25-1 with TRBJ1-5; 10 nucleotides line up with TRBD1. The CDR3 consists of 14 residues. From germline, CDR1 is MGHDK and CDR2 SYGVNS. In DNA form, the CDR3 reads TGTGCCAGCAGTGCGGGACAGGGGTTTCAGGCCCAGCATTTT. Its protein is CASSAGQGFQAQHF.

The chain has TRBV27 and TRBJ2-3; possibly TRBD1 or TRBD2 for D (5 bases each). CDR3 size: 15 residues. Germline assignment: CDR1 MNHEY and CDR2 SMNVEV (reference sequence). V lost 5 bases and J 0 bases, leaving 12 bases between the germline ends. CDR3 nucleotides: TGTGCCAGCAGTACCCCGGGGCCCAGCACAGATACGCAGTATTTT. It translates to CASSTPGPSTDTQYF.

This clonotype was detected once. This rearrangement joins TRBV11-2 to TRBJ1-1; no firm D call. This CDR3 comprises 11 residues. V was pared by 3 bases and J by 7 bases, with 6 bases between. The germline V gene has CDR1 SGHAT and CDR2 FQNNGV. The CDR3 nucleotides are TGTGCCAGCAGCTTCCAGCTTGAAGCTTTCTTT. It codes for CASSFQLEAFF.

This sequence joins TRBV24-1 and TRBJ1-5; 8 nucleotides line up with TRBD1. Germline V gene sequence: CDR1 KGHDR, CDR2 SFDVKD. The CDR3 loop spans 19 amino acids. V shed 3 bases and J 3 bases; nucleotides not matched to a gene: 15. The CDR3 reads CATSDIIKVAGGTNQPQHF. In DNA, the CDR3 is TGTGCCACCAGTGATATTATAAAGGTGGCAGGGGGCACCAATCAGCCCCAGCATTTT.